This TCR beta chain was found in a study of T cells in Graves' hyperthyroidism and ophthalmopathy. This sample holds PBMCs from 9.5 to 10 ml fresh peripheral blood. Researchers took RNA transcripts and amplified the TCR beta CDR3 regions from them. The HTBI set primed first-round TCR CDR3 RT-PCR. TCRdb redid the calling of the multiplex PCR reads with MiXCR, one entry per CDR3 protein. The sample lists about 350,000 distinct CDR3 sequences, roughly an eighth occurring once. The J segment lost 5 bases and the V segment lost 2 bases, leaving 8 bases of the junction unmatched. The CDR3 runs to 17 residues.

Specimen: blood. This clonotype originated in a woman aged 40 to 50 with Graves' ophthalmopathy. The rearrangement links TRBV12-3 or TRBV12-4 to TRBJ2-5; 13 nucleotides line up with TRBD2. The CDR3 DNA sequence: TGTGCCAGCAGTTTATCCCTCGGACTAGCGGGAGTTGAGACCCAGTACTTC. This sequence encodes CASSLSLGLAGVETQYF.